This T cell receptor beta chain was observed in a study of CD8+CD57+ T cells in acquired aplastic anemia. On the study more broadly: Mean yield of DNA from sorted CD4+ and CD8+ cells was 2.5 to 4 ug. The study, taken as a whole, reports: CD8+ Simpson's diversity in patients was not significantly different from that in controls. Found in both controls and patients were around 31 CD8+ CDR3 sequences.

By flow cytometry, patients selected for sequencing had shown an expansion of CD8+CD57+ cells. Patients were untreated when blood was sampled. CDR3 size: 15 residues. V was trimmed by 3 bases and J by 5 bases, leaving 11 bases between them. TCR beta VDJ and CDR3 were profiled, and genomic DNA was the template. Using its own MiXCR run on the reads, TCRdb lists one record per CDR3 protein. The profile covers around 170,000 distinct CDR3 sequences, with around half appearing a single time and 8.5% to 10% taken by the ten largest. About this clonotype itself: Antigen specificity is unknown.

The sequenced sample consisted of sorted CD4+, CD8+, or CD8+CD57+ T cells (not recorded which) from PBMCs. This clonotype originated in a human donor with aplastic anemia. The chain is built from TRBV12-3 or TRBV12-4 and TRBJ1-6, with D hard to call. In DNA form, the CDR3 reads TGTGCCAGCAGTTTGAGCGGACGGAATAATTCACCCCTCCACTTT. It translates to CASSLSGRNNSPLHF.